The 11 T cell receptor beta chains below were found in one sample sequenced in a study of T cell responses to AZD1222 COVID-19 vaccine. Data came from immunoSEQ multiplex PCR; TCRdb stores just in-frame clones and leaves some out. The sample contains 100,000 or so clones, more than 70% of which appear only once. The sequenced sample was peripheral blood, obtained 28 days after the second AZD1222 dose. The receptor set was obtained from an adult who received the AZD1222 COVID-19 vaccine.

The rearrangement uses TRBV20-1 and TRBJ1-2, with D hard to call. Germline-derived CDR1 and CDR2 are DFQATT and SNEGSKA (reference sequence). Trimming took off 5 bases at V and 9 bases at J, with 13 bases between the two ends. The CDR3 covers 11 residues. The CDR3 loop is CSASGGSSYTF. The CDR3 region has the DNA TGCAGTGCTTCCGGAGGGTCTAGCTACACCTTC.

The chain employs TRBV2 and TRBJ2-3; possibly TRBD1 for D (6 bases). Germline CDR1 reads SNHLY; CDR2 reads FYNNEI. The CDR3 covers 14 residues. V dropped 8 bases and J dropped 10 bases, with 22 bases sitting between them. The CDR3 here is CASGGGGIAHSQYF. Written as DNA, the CDR3 is TGTGCCAGCGGAGGTGGGGGCATTGCCCATTCGCAGTATTTT.

This clone was picked up one time. The V and J genes are TRBV30 and TRBJ1-1; 11 nucleotides agree with TRBD1. Germline V lookup: CDR1 GTSNPN, CDR2 SVGIG (reference sequence). The CDR3 spans 14 residues. V lost 1 base and J lost 9; bases outside the gene matches: 7. The DNA for the CDR3 is TGTGCCTGGAGTGAGGGACAGGGGGTTATTCAAGCTTTCTTT. As protein: CAWSEGQGVIQAFF.

The gene calls are TRBV24-1 and TRBJ2-1; the match to TRBD2 covers 14 bases. Germline assignment: CDR1 KGHDR and CDR2 SFDVKD. The CDR3 loop spans 15 amino acids. V gave up 4 bases and J gave up 9 bases; unmatched junction bases: 4. CDR3 nucleotide sequence: TGTGCCACCAGTGACCCCGGGACTAGCGGGAGTGAGCAGTTCTTC. Translating it yields CATSDPGTSGSEQFF.

This chain connects TRBV7-9 to TRBJ2-1; TRBD2 is a possible D gene (6 bases). The CDR3 length is 15 residues. Trimming cost V 1 base and J 7 bases, with 14 bases left between them. CDR1 is SEHNR and CDR2 is FQNEAQ in the germline V gene (reference sequence). In DNA, the CDR3 is TGTGCCAGCAGCTTAGTAAAGGGGAGGACTAATGAGCAGTTCTTC. This translates into CASSLVKGRTNEQFF. The full variable domain, completed using reference TRBV7-9 and TRBJ2-1, is DTGVSQNPRHKITKRGQNVTFRCDPISEHNRLYWYRQTLGQGPEFLTYFQNEAQLEKSRLLSDRFSAERPKGSFSTLEIQRTEQGDSAMYLCASSLVKGRTNEQFFGPGTRLTVL.

The rearrangement joins TRBV5-4 to TRBJ2-1, with TRBD2 matching 12 bases. The V gene end was trimmed by 4 bases and the J gene end by 4 bases; junction bases not matched to a gene: 6. The CDR3 totals 16 residues. From germline, CDR1 is SGHNT and CDR2 YYREEE (reference sequence). The CDR3 coding sequence is TGTGCCAGCAGCCCTAGACTAGCGGGGGTTTACAATGAGCAGTTCTTC. Its translation: CASSPRLAGVYNEQFF.

The rearrangement links TRBV3-1 (or the pseudogene TRBV3-2) to TRBJ2-7, with TRBD1 identical over 7 bases. V was clipped by 5 bases and J by 4 bases; unmatched bases: 8. Germline assignment: CDR1 LGHDT and CDR2 YNNKEL (reference sequence). The length of the CDR3 is 14 residues. This chain's CDR3 is CASSDSGTEYEQYF. The CDR3 DNA reads TGTGCCAGCAGCGACTCCGGGACAGAATACGAGCAGTACTTC.

The V call is TRBV18, the J call TRBJ1-4; D remains unclear. The germline V and J ends were trimmed by 10 bases and 1 base, with 19 bases remaining between them. The CDR3 extends over 16 amino acids. In germline, CDR1 is KGHSH, CDR2 LQKENI. In nucleotides, the CDR3 is TGTGCCACCCACAGTCCGTCGGCAGGAACTAATGAAAAACTGTTTTTT. Its translation is CATHSPSAGTNEKLFF.

The V and J genes are TRBV5-6 and TRBJ2-7, with 9 bases matching TRBD1. The CDR3 extends over 16 amino acids. CDR1 and CDR2 from the germline V gene are SGHDT and YYEEEE. V lost 3 bases and J lost 3; bases outside the gene matches: 10. CDR3 amino acids: CASSSRTGAYYYEQYF. CDR3 DNA: TGTGCCAGCAGCTCTAGGACAGGGGCTTACTACTACGAGCAGTACTTC.

The rearrangement uses TRBV5-1 and TRBJ2-3, with 12 bases aligning to TRBD1. The CDR3 consists of 18 residues. Germline V gene data show CDR1 as SGHRS and CDR2 as YFSETQ. V shed 0 bases, J shed 1 base, and the junction held 6 bases outside the gene matches. Here the CDR3 DNA reads TGCGCCAGCAGCTTGGCCTGGGGGACAGGGGGCGGCACAGATACGCAGTATTTT. Protein sequence: CASSLAWGTGGGTDTQYF. Complete variable domain (other parts from reference TRBV5-1 and TRBJ2-3): KAGVTQTPRYLIKTRGQQVTLSCSPISGHRSVSWYQQTPGQGLQFLFEYFSETQRNKGNFPGRFSGRQFSNSRSEMNVSTLELGDSALYLCASSLAWGTGGGTDTQYFGPGTRLTVL.

Notes on this clone: This same CDR3 is encoded by further DNA sequences in the sample. The V gene is TRBV5-1, the J gene TRBJ2-3; D is undetermined. CDR3 size: 14 residues. V lost 4 bases to trimming and J lost 3 bases, with 12 bases between them. Germline V gives CDR1 SGHRS, CDR2 YFSETQ. For the CDR3, the DNA is TGCGCCAGCAGCCTATTGCGTGGGACAGATACGCAGTATTTT. It translates to CASSLLRGTDTQYF.